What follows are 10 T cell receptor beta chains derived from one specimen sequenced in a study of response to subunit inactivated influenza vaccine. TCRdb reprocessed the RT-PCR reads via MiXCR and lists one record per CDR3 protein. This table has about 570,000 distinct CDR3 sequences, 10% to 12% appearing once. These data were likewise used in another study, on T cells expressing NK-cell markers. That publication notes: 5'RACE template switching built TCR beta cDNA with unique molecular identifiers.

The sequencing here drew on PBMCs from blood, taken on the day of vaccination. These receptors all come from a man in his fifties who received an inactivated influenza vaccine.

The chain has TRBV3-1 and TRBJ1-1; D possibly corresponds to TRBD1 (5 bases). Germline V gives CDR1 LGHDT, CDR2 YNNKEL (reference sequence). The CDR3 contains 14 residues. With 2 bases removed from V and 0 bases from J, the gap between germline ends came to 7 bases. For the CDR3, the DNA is TGTGCCAGCAGCCAAATGGGGGTGAACACTGAAGCTTTCTTT. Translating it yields CASSQMGVNTEAFF.

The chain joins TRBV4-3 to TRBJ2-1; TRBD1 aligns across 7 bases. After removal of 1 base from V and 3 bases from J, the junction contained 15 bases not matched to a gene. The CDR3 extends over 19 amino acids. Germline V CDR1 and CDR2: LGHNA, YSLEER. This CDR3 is CASSQAPRTRDSHYNEQFF. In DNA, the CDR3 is TGCGCCAGCAGCCAAGCACCCCGTACCCGGGACAGCCACTACAATGAGCAGTTCTTC.

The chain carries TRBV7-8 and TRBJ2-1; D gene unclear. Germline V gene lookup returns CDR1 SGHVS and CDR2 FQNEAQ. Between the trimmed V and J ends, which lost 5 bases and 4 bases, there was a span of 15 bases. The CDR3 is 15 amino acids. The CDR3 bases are TGTGCCAGCAGCCCAGCCCCGGCCATATACAATGAGCAGTTCTTC. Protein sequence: CASSPAPAIYNEQFF.

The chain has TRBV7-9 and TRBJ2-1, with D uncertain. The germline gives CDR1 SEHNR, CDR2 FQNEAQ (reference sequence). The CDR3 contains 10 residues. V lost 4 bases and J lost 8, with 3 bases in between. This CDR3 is CASSSHEQFF. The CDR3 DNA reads TGTGCCAGCAGCTCCCATGAGCAGTTCTTC.

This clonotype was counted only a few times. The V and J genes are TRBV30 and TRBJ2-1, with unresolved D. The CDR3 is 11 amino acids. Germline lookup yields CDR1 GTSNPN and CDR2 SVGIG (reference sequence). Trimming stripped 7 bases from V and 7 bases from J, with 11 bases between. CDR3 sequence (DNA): TGTGCCTCGACGTCTGTGAATGAGCAGTTCTTC. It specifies CASTSVNEQFF.

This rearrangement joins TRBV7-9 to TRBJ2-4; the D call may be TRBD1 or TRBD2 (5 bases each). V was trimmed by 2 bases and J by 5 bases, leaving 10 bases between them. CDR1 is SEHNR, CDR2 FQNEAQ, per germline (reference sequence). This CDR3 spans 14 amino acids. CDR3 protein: CASSLWGPENIQYF. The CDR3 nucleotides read TGTGCCAGCAGCTTATGGGGACCTGAAAACATTCAGTACTTC.

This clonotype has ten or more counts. The CDR3 region is CASSQPRQGASYEQYF. The CDR3 coding sequence is TGTGCCAGCAGCCAACCCAGACAGGGAGCCTCCTACGAGCAGTACTTC. The rearrangement joins TRBV4-2 to TRBJ2-7, with 7 bases lining up with TRBD1. Germline CDR1 is LGHNA and CDR2 is YNFKEQ. V gave up 2 bases and J gave up 0 bases; unmatched junction bases: 7. The CDR3 spans 16 residues.

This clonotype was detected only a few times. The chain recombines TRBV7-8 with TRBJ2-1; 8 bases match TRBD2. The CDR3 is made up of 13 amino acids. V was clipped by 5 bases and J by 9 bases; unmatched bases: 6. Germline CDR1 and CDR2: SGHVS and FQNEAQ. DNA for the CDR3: TGTGCCAGCAGCATACGGCGGGAGGTTGAGCAGTTCTTC. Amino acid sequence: CASSIRREVEQFF.

The CDR3 DNA sequence: TGTGCCAGCAGCCACCGGTCGACTGGGAGCTGGGTCTACGAGCAGTACTTC. Protein sequence: CASSHRSTGSWVYEQYF. This chain uses TRBV3-1 with TRBJ2-7; TRBD2 might be the D (5 bases). CDR1 and CDR2 from the germline V gene are LGHDT and YNNKEL (reference sequence). CDR3 length: 17 amino acids. With 3 bases removed from V and 3 bases from J, the gap between germline ends came to 21 bases.

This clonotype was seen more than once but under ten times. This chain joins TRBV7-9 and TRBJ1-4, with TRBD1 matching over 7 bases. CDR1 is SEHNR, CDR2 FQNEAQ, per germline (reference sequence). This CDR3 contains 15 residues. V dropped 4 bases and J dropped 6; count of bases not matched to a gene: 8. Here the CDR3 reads CASSSVGDSHEKLFF. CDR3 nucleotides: TGTGCCAGCAGCTCTGTCGGGGACAGCCATGAAAAACTGTTTTTT.